These 6 T cell receptor beta chains came from one sample sequenced in a study of T-cell memory formation after mild COVID-19. TCRdb itself ran the 5' RACE reads through MiXCR, one entry per CDR3 protein. The data hold around 300,000 distinct CDR3 sequences, with around an eighth observed a single time. Sequences were obtained from PBMCs or a T cell subset sorted from them (not recorded which). The receptors were sampled from a man in his late teens or twenties who had mild COVID-19 (a few samples of this study predate the infection). Cell type and time point are not known.

The chain is built from TRBV10-2 and TRBJ2-7; D is uncertain. Germline V CDR1 and CDR2: WSHSY, SAAADI. The CDR3 spans 14 residues. Trimming shortened V by 0 bases and J by 4 bases, and 10 bases separated the two germline ends. In DNA form, the CDR3 reads TGCGCCAGCAGTGAGTCGGGCAGTTTTTACGAGCAGTACTTC. This translates into CASSESGSFYEQYF.

This clonotype was observed a handful of times. The rearrangement uses TRBV10-3 and TRBJ2-3; maybe TRBD2 (5 bases). CDR3 length: 16 residues. Germline-derived CDR1 and CDR2 are ENHRY and SYGVKD. Trimming shortened V by 7 bases and J by 2 bases, and 19 bases separated the two germline ends. CDR3 protein: CAIKNSSRGFTDTQYF. In DNA form, the CDR3 reads TGTGCCATCAAAAACAGCAGTCGAGGGTTCACAGATACGCAGTATTTT.

This clonotype was seen a handful of times. J is TRBJ2-5 and V is TRBV29-1; tentatively, D is TRBD1 (6 bases). CDR3 size: 11 residues. V shed 4 bases and J shed 4 bases, with 7 bases lying between them. Germline assignment: CDR1 SQVTM and CDR2 ANQGSEA. The CDR3 nucleotides are TGCAGCGTTGTAGGGGGAGAGACCCAGTACTTC. Translating gives CSVVGGETQYF.

This CDR3 reads CASSVGSHQPQHF. The CDR3 bases are TGTGCCAGCAGCGTCGGGTCGCATCAGCCCCAGCATTTT. V usage is TRBV4-2 and J usage is TRBJ1-5; D is unclear. Trimming took 5 bases from V and 5 from J, leaving 10 bases between them. The CDR3 runs 13 residues. Germline V CDR1 and CDR2: LGHNA, YNFKEQ.

This clonotype was seen only a few times. This chain links TRBV6-2 or TRBV6-3 with TRBJ2-6; no definite D call. V was trimmed by 0 bases and J by 2 bases, leaving 5 bases between them. The CDR3 runs to 15 residues. Germline loops: CDR1 MNHEY, CDR2 SVGEGT. CDR3: CASSYSGPGANVLTF. The CDR3 bases are TGTGCCAGCAGTTACTCGGGTCCTGGGGCCAACGTCCTGACTTTC.

This clonotype came up a few times. The chain carries TRBV20-1 and TRBJ2-7; no clear D. V was trimmed by 5 bases and J by 1 base, leaving 15 bases between them. The CDR3 runs to 14 residues. The germline gives CDR1 DFQATT, CDR2 SNEGSKA (reference sequence). In DNA form, the CDR3 reads TGCAGTGCTCAACTCCTTACTGGATCCTACGAGCAGTACGTC. This codes for CSAQLLTGSYEQYV.